This T cell receptor (beta chain) is drawn from a study of low-dose radiotherapy and immunotherapy resistance in tumors. Turning to this clonotype: The DNA is omitted, as the CDR3 cannot be located on it reliably, and the CDR3 follows TCRdb's listing.

TRAV- and TRBV-specific primers primed first-strand cDNA, covering alpha and beta chains. Using a constant-region primer together with a V-primer adapter, TCRs were subjected to 15 to 25 PCR cycles of amplification. TCRdb redid the calling of the reads with MiXCR, one entry per CDR3 protein. The sample records approximately 100,000 distinct CDR3 sequences, more than 20% being singletons. From its first to its last residue, the CDR3 has 14 amino acids. Germline assignment: CDR1 MNHEY and CDR2 SMNVEV (reference sequence). Noted time point: after trial treatment. Treatment of the sample: LDRT plus nivolumab, ipilimumab, low-dose cyclophosphamide and aspirin (RACIN trial). Low-dose radiotherapy, low-dose cyclophosphamide, aspirin, ipilimumab and nivolumab were all given to the donors.

This TCR derives from a male donor with prostate cancer. Sequencing was performed on PBMCs, taken after low-dose radiotherapy plus immunotherapy. V and J are TRBV27 and TRBJ2-2; TRBD1, the D gene given by the table, was not confirmed from the DNA. CDR3 sequence: CASSPTNTGELFFF.